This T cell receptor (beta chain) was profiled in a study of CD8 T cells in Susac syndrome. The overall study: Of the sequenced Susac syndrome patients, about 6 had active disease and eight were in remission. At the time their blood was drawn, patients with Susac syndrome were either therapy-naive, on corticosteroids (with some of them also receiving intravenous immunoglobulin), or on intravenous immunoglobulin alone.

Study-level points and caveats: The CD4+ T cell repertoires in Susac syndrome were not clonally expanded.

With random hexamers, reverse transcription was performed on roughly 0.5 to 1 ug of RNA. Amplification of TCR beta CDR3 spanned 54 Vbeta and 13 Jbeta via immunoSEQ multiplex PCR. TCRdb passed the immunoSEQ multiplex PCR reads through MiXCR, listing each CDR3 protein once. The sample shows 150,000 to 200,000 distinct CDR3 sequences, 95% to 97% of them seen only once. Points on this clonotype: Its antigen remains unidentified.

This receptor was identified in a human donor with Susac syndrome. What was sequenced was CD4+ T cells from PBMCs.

CDR3 nucleotides: TGTGCCAGCAGCCCCTCATGGGGCGTGGGTGAAAAACTGTTTTTT. Protein sequence: CASSPSWGVGEKLFF. V and J are TRBV7-9 and TRBJ1-4, with D perhaps matching TRBD1 (5 bases). V shed 5 bases and J shed 7 bases, with 17 bases lying between them. This CDR3 contains 15 residues. CDR1 SEHNR and CDR2 FQNEAQ come from the germline V gene (reference sequence).